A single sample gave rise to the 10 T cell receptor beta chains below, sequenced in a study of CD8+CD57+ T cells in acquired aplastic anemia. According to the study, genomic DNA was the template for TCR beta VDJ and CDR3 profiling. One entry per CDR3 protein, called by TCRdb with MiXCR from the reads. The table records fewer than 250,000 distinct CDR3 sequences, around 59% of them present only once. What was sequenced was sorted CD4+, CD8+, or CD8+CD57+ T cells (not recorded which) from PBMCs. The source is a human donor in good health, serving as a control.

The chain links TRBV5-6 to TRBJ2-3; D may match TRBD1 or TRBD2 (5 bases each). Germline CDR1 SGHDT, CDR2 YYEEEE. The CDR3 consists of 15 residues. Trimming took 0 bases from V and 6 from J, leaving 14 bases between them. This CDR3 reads CASSLASPGRDTQYF. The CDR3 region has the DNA TGTGCCAGCAGCTTGGCTAGTCCGGGGCGGGATACGCAGTATTTT.

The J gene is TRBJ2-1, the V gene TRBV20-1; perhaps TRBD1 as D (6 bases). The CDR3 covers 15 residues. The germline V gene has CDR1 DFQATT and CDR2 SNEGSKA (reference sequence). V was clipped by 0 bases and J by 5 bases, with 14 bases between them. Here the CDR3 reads CSARDLRTANNEQFF. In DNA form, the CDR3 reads TGCAGTGCTAGAGATCTCCGGACAGCGAACAATGAGCAGTTCTTC.

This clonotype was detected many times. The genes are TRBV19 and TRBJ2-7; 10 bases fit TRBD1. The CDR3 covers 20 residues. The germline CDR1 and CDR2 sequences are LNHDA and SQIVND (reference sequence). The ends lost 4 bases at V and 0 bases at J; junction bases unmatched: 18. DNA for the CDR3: TGTGCCAGTAGTACATATATCTCCCGACCGGGACAGGGGAGCTCCTACGAGCAGTACTTC. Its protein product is CASSTYISRPGQGSSYEQYF.

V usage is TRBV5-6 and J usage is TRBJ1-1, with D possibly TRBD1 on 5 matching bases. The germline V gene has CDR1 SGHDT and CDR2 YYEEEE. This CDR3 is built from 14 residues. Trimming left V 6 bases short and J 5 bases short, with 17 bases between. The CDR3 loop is CASTGPMRSTEAFF. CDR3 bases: TGTGCCAGCACGGGGCCCATGAGGAGTACTGAAGCTTTCTTT.

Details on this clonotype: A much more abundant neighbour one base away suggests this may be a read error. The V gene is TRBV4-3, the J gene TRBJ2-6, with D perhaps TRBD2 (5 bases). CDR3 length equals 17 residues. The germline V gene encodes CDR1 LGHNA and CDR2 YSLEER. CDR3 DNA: TGCGCCAACAGCCAAGATAGGACTTCCTCTGGGGCCAACGTCCTGACTTTC. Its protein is CANSQDRTSSGANVLTF.

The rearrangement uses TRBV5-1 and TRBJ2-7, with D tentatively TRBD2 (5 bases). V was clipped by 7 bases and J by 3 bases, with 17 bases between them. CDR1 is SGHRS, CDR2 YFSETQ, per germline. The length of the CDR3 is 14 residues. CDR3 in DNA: TGCGCCAGCTCCATGGTCGGGGAGAGCTACGAGCAGTACTTC. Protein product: CASSMVGESYEQYF.

Here the CDR3 DNA reads TGTGCCACCAGCAGAGGGACTAGCGGGATTAAACATAATGAGCAGTTCTTC. Translating gives CATSRGTSGIKHNEQFF. The chain has TRBV15 and TRBJ2-1; the match to TRBD2 covers 12 bases. The CDR3 length is 17 residues. V dropped 1 base and J dropped 7; count of bases not matched to a gene: 8. CDR1 and CDR2 from the germline V gene are LNHNV and YYDKDF (reference sequence).

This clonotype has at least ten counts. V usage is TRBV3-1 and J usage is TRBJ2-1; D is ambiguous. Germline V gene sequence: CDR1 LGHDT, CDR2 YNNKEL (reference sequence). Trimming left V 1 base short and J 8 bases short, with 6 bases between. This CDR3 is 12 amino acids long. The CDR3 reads CASSQVNDEQFF. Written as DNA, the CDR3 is TGTGCCAGCAGCCAAGTTAACGATGAGCAGTTCTTC.

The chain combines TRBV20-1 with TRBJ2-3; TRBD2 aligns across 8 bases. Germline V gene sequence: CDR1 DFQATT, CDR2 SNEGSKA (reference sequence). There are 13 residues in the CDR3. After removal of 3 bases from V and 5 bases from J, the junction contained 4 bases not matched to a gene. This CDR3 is CSASGGAKDTQYF. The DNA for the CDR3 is TGCAGTGCTAGCGGGGGGGCCAAAGATACGCAGTATTTT.

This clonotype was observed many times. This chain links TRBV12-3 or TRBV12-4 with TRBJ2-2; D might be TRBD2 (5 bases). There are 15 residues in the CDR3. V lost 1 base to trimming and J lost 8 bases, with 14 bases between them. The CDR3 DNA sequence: TGTGCCAGCAGTTTAGGAGGTCGGGGTTGGGGGGAGCTGTTTTTT. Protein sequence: CASSLGGRGWGELFF.